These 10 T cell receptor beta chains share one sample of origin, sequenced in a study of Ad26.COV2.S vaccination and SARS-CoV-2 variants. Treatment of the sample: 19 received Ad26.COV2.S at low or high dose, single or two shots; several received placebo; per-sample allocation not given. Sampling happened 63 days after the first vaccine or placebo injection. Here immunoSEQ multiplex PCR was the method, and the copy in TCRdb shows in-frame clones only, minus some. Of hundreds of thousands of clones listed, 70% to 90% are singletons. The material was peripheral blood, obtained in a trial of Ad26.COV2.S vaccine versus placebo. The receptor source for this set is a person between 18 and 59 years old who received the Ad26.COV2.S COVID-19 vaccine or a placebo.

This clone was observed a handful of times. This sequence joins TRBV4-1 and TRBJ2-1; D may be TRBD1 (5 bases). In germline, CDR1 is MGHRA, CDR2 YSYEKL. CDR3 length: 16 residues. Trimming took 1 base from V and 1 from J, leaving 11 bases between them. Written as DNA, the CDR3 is TGCGCCAGCAGCCAAGGTAGGGGCCGGTCCTACAATGAGCAGTTCTTC. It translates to CASSQGRGRSYNEQFF.

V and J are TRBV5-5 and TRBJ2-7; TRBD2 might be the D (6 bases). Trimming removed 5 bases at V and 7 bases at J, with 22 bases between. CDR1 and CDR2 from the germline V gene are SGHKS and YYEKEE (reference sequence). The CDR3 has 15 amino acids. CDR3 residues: CASSPGIWREGEQYF. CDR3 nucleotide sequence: TGTGCCAGCAGTCCAGGGATATGGCGGGAAGGTGAGCAGTACTTC.

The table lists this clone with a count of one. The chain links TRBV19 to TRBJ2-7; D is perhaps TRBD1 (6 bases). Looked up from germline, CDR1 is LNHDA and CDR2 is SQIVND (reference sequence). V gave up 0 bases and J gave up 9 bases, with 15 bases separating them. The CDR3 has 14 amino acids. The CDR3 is CASSIDSGTQGQYF. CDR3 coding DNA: TGTGCCAGTAGTATAGATTCAGGGACACAGGGGCAGTACTTC.

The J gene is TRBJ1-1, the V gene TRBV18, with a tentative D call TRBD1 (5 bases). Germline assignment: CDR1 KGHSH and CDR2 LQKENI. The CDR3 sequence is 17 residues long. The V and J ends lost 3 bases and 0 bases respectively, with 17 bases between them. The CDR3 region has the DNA TGTGCCAGCTCACCGGCGGGGCGAGGGGTCATGAACACTGAAGCTTTCTTT. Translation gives CASSPAGRGVMNTEAFF.

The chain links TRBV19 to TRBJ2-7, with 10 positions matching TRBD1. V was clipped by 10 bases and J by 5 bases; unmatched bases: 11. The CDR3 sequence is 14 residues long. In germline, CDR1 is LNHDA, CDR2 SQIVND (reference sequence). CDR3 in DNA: TGTGCCACTCCCAGGGACAGGGGTCCCCACGAGCAGTACTTC. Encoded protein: CATPRDRGPHEQYF. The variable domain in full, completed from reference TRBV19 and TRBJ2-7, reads DGGITQSPKYLFRKEGQNVTLSCEQNLNHDAMYWYRQDPGQGLRLIYYSQIVNDFQKGDIAEGYSVSREKKESFPLTVTSAQKNPTAFYLCATPRDRGPHEQYFGPGTRLTVT.

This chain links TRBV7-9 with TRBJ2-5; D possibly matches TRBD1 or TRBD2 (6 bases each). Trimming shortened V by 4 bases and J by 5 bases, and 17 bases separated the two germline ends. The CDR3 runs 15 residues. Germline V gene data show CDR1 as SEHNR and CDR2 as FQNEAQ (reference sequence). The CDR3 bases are TGTGCCAGCAGCTCCCGGGGGCCTTTAGGGGAGACCCAGTACTTC. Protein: CASSSRGPLGETQYF.

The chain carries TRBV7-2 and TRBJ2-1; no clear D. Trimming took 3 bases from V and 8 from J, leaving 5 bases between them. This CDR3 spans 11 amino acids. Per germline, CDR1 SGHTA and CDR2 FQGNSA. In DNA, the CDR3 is TGTGCCAGCAGCTTCTCCCATGAGCAGTTCTTC. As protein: CASSFSHEQFF.

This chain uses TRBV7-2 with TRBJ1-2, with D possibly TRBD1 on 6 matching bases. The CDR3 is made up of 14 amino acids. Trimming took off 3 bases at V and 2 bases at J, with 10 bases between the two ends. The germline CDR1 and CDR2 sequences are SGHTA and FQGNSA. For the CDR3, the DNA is TGTGCCAGCAGCTTGGCTCAGGGGAACTATGGCTACACCTTC. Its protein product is CASSLAQGNYGYTF.

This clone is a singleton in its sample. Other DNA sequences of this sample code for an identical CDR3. CDR3 DNA: TGTGCCAGCAGCTTAGGAACAGATACGCAGTATTTT. Translated: CASSLGTDTQYF. The chain uses TRBV7-2 and TRBJ2-3; D ambiguous. Germline V CDR1 and CDR2: SGHTA, FQGNSA. Between the trimmed V and J ends, which lost 1 base and 3 bases, there was a span of 2 bases. The CDR3 is 12 residues long.

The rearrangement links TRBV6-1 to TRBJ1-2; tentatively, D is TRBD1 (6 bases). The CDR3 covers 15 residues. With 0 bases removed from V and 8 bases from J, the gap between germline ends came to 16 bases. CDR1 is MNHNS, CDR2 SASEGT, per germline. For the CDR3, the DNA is TGTGCCAGCAGTGAAGCGCCGGGGGCCCCCTCGGGCTACACCTTC. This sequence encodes CASSEAPGAPSGYTF.